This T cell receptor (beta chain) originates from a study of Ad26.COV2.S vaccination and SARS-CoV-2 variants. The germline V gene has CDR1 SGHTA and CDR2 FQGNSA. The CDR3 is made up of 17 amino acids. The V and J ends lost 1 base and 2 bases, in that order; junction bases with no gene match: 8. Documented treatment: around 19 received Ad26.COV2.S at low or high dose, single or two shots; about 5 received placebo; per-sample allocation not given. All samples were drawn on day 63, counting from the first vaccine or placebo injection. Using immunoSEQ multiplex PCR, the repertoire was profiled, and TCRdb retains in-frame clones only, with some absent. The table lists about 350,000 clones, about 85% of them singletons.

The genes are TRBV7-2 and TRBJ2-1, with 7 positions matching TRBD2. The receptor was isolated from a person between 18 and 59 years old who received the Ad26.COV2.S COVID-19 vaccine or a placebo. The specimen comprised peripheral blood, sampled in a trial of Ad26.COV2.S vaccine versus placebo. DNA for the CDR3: TGTGCCAGCAGCTTAGTGAGAGGTGGGAGGGCCTACAATGAGCAGTTCTTC. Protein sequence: CASSLVRGGRAYNEQFF.